The count of the clone carrying this T cell receptor (beta chain) is one. This record comes from a study of shared clonotypes between healthy human individuals. The CDR3 has 15 residues. Looked up from germline, CDR1 is MGHRA and CDR2 is YSYEKL. V trimming: 3 bases; J trimming: 5 bases; junction bases outside the gene matches: 5. Sorted subsets were amplified in replicate PCRs using 200 ng DNA, tens of thousands of T cell genomes. Produced via immunoSEQ multiplex PCR; TCRdb's table is partial and in-frame only. The repertoire consists of about 700,000 clones, with 92% occurring once and the leading ten covering about 24%. The naive CD8 fraction comprised CD45RO-negative cells positively selected for CCR7 and excluded terminally differentiated effector memory CD45RA+ cells.

The V gene is TRBV4-1, the J gene TRBJ1-1; TRBD1 aligns across 11 bases. Specimen: naive CD8+ T cells sorted from blood. This sequence was found in a man aged 25 to 40 in good health. Here the CDR3 reads CASSQPDRGRTEAFF. The DNA of the CDR3 is TGCGCCAGCAGCCAGCCGGACAGGGGGCGGACTGAAGCTTTCTTT.